This T cell receptor beta chain was identified in a study of vaccination and CD4 T cells after COVID-19. Treatment noted: approximately 10-day PBMC culture with coronavirus spike peptide pools or control peptides (ViraFEST assay). The Oncomine TCR Beta short-read assay was applied to DNA of cultured CD4+ T cells. TCRdb called the PCR reads again in MiXCR, with one record for every CDR3 protein. In the table there are 5,700 or so distinct CDR3 sequences, about 32% of which are singletons. V lost 5 bases, J lost 2 bases, and 19 bases lay in between. Germline V gene sequence: CDR1 SEHNR, CDR2 FQNEAQ (reference sequence). The CDR3 contains 16 residues. This clonotype was picked up a small number of times. What it binds is unknown.

The clonotype was recovered from a human donor who had recovered from COVID-19. This sample comprised CD4+ T cells from blood, cultured in vitro, obtained after SARS-CoV-2 vaccination. The chain recombines TRBV7-9 with TRBJ2-7; D tentatively fits TRBD1 or TRBD2 (5 bases each). The CDR3 DNA sequence: TGTGCCAGCAGCCCCCGACGGGGACCAGGGACCTACGAGCAGTACTTC. It encodes CASSPRRGPGTYEQYF.